The clone carrying this T cell receptor (beta chain) has only a few counts. What it recognizes is unknown. With a much larger clone just one base away, this may be a read error. It was patients with CD8+CD57+ cell expansion by flow cytometry who were chosen for sequencing. Blood samples were obtained from patients who had received no prior therapy. The data were taken from a study of CD8+CD57+ T cells in acquired aplastic anemia. Overall study results and limits: In common between the patients and the controls were twenty-nine CD8+ CDR3 sequences.

According to the study, genomic DNA was the template for TCR beta VDJ and CDR3 profiling. MiXCR, applied by TCRdb to the reads, yields one record per CDR3 protein. The table includes approximately 200,000 distinct CDR3 sequences, around 49% detected once. The material sequenced was sorted CD4+, CD8+, or CD8+CD57+ T cells (not recorded which) from PBMCs. The source of this sequence is a human donor with aplastic anemia.

The CDR3 region has the DNA TGCGCCAGCAGCTTGGGGGGACAGGGCGGCGAGACCCAGTACTTC. Protein sequence: CASSLGGQGGETQYF. V usage is TRBV5-1 and J usage is TRBJ2-5, with TRBD1 matching 9 bases. From germline, CDR1 is SGHRS and CDR2 YFSETQ. The V and J ends lost 0 bases and 5 bases, in that order; junction bases with no gene match: 5. This CDR3 is built from 15 residues.